Presented here are 29 T cell receptor beta chains from one specimen sequenced in a study of blood T cell repertoires in COVID-19. TCRdb's table, derived via immunoSEQ multiplex PCR, lists solely in-frame clones and lacks some. Of 200,000 to 300,000 clones in the sample, around 90% were seen once. Material for sequencing was peripheral blood. The source is a man in his sixties who had recovered from COVID-19.

This clone was seen more than once but under ten times. The chain couples TRBV9 to TRBJ1-5, with D uncertain. Germline CDR1 reads SGDLS; CDR2 reads YYNGEE. V lost 0 bases, J lost 0 bases, and 10 bases lay in between. The CDR3 length is 16 residues. Written as DNA, the CDR3 is TGTGCCAGCAGCGTAGGGGCGGGCTATAGCAATCAGCCCCAGCATTTT. The encoded protein is CASSVGAGYSNQPQHF.

The chain uses TRBV6-6 and TRBJ2-2; 11 bases map to TRBD1. Germline trimming cut 5 bases from V and 2 bases from J; bases unmatched to any gene: 4. CDR3 length: 16 amino acids. Germline lookup yields CDR1 MNHNY and CDR2 SVGAGI (reference sequence). CDR3 in amino acids: CASSRGQGANTGELFF. In nucleotides, the CDR3 is TGTGCCAGCAGTCGAGGACAGGGGGCCAACACCGGGGAGCTGTTTTTT.

The rearrangement uses TRBV29-1 and TRBJ1-4; TRBD1 is a possible D gene (5 bases). Germline CDR1 reads SQVTM; CDR2 reads ANQGSEA. The germline V and J ends were trimmed by 4 bases and 4 bases, with 7 bases remaining between them. The CDR3 is made up of 12 amino acids. The CDR3 region is CSVVQGNEKLFF. The CDR3 DNA sequence: TGCAGCGTTGTGCAGGGTAATGAAAAACTGTTTTTT.

This clone showed up just once. V and J are TRBV18 and TRBJ2-1; the D gene is possibly TRBD1 (6 bases). This CDR3 has 16 residues. Trimming took off 1 base at V and 7 bases at J, with 17 bases between the two ends. Germline V gene lookup returns CDR1 KGHSH and CDR2 LQKENI. The CDR3 loop reads CASSPQEAGARNEQFF. CDR3 coding DNA: TGTGCCAGCTCACCACAAGAGGCAGGGGCAAGGAATGAGCAGTTCTTC.

The chain has TRBV4-2 and TRBJ2-2, with 7 bases matching TRBD2. Unmatched junction bases numbered 5, after V lost 4 bases and J lost 0 bases. The germline gives CDR1 LGHNA, CDR2 YNFKEQ. The CDR3 is 16 residues long. The CDR3 here is CASSLGGDPNTGELFF. CDR3 nucleotides: TGTGCCAGCAGCCTGGGAGGGGATCCGAACACCGGGGAGCTGTTTTTT.

This chain links TRBV2 with TRBJ1-4; D ambiguous. This CDR3 is 17 amino acids long. Deletions cut 0 bases from V and 0 bases from J, with 11 bases between. Per the germline V gene, CDR1 is SNHLY and CDR2 is FYNNEI. The CDR3 region has the DNA TGTGCCAGCAGTGAAGCGGGCATCCTTGCAACTAATGAAAAACTGTTTTTT. This encodes CASSEAGILATNEKLFF.

The chain recombines TRBV18 with TRBJ2-7, with TRBD1 identical over 9 bases. The V and J ends lost 6 bases and 7 bases, in that order; junction bases with no gene match: 10. The length of the CDR3 is 14 residues. CDR1 KGHSH and CDR2 LQKENI come from the germline V gene. The CDR3 spells CASSLKDRGGEQYV. The CDR3 DNA is TGTGCCAGCTCCCTGAAGGACAGGGGTGGAGAGCAGTACGTC.

The chain couples TRBV18 to TRBJ1-1; D ambiguous. The ends were cut back, 2 bases at V and 3 bases at J, with 10 bases in the middle. The CDR3 runs 14 residues. Looked up from germline, CDR1 is KGHSH and CDR2 is LQKENI. The CDR3 reads CASSPGMRDTEAFF. The CDR3 DNA reads TGTGCCAGCTCACCAGGAATGCGGGACACTGAAGCTTTCTTT.

CDR3 region: CASSLAVTGFNSPLHF. CDR3 coding DNA: TGTGCCAGCAGCTTAGCGGTGACAGGGTTTAATTCACCCCTCCACTTT. The rearrangement links TRBV7-8 to TRBJ1-6, with 7 bases lining up with TRBD1. The CDR3 is 16 amino acids. Germline values: CDR1 SGHVS, CDR2 FQNEAQ. Trimming removed 0 bases from V and 6 bases from J; junction bases left unmatched: 5.

With respect to this clone: The identical CDR3 is also encoded by other nucleotide sequences in the sample. The CDR3 DNA reads as TGTGCCAGTAGTACCGACAGGGCTAACACTGAAGCTTTCTTT. Protein sequence: CASSTDRANTEAFF. The V and J genes are TRBV19 and TRBJ1-1; TRBD1 aligns across 7 bases. The CDR3 extends over 14 amino acids. The germline CDR1 and CDR2 sequences are LNHDA and SQIVND (reference sequence). V trimming: 4 bases; J trimming: 2 bases; junction bases outside the gene matches: 4.

This rearrangement joins TRBV10-3 to TRBJ1-1, with D perhaps matching TRBD1 (5 bases). Germline V gene sequence: CDR1 ENHRY, CDR2 SYGVKD. V gave up 8 bases and J gave up 6 bases, with 19 bases separating them. The CDR3 has 14 residues. The CDR3 here is CAISAETARAEAFF. The CDR3 DNA is TGTGCCATCTCTGCCGAGACAGCACGCGCTGAAGCTTTCTTT.

A word on this clone: Germline and junction disagree at one end, which may indicate a read error. This chain connects TRBV10-1 to TRBJ1-6, with no clear D. This CDR3 spans 15 amino acids. Germline lookup yields CDR1 WNHNN and CDR2 SYGVQD (reference sequence). CDR3: CVSSPDGNPNSPLHF. In DNA, the CDR3 is TGCGTCAGCAGCCCGGACGGGAACCCTAATTCACCCCTCCACTTT.

The chain links TRBV2 to TRBJ1-1; D is perhaps TRBD1 (6 bases). The V gene's germline CDR1 is SNHLY and CDR2 FYNNEI. CDR3 length: 14 amino acids. V lost 6 bases and J 1 base, leaving 12 bases between the germline ends. The CDR3 protein is CASRGQFRNTEAFF. The CDR3 DNA follows: TGTGCCAGCAGGGGACAATTTAGGAACACTGAAGCTTTCTTT.

This clone was recorded a few times. The gene calls are TRBV7-6 and TRBJ1-4, with TRBD1 as a possible D gene (6 bases). Per germline, CDR1 SGHVS and CDR2 FNYEAQ. V shed 0 bases and J shed 2 bases, with 7 bases lying between them. This CDR3 has 15 residues. The CDR3 nucleotides read TGTGCCAGCAGCTTAGCTGGACAGACTAATGAAAAACTGTTTTTT. Its protein is CASSLAGQTNEKLFF.

This chain links TRBV23-1 with TRBJ1-4; possibly TRBD1 for D (5 bases). TRBV23-1 is annotated as an ORF whose role is uncertain. V lost 0 bases and J 3 bases, leaving 11 bases between the germline ends. This CDR3 is 16 amino acids long. DNA for the CDR3: TGCGCCAGCAGTCAATCGGGGCAGGGTTCTAATGAAAAACTGTTTTTT. Its translation is CASSQSGQGSNEKLFF.

J is TRBJ2-2 and V is TRBV2; D possibly corresponds to TRBD2 (5 bases). Trimming removed 5 bases from V and 9 bases from J, with 16 bases in between. CDR3 length: 14 residues. Per the germline V gene, CDR1 is SNHLY and CDR2 is FYNNEI. The CDR3 region is CASSRDEGSRELFF. DNA of the CDR3: TGTGCCAGCAGTAGGGATGAGGGTAGCCGGGAGCTGTTTTTT.

Here the CDR3 reads CASSLHRAGYTF. As DNA, the CDR3 is TGTGCCAGCAGTCTACACAGGGCTGGCTACACCTTC. The chain couples TRBV12-3 or TRBV12-4 to TRBJ1-2; maybe TRBD1 (6 bases). This CDR3 has 12 residues. V lost 5 bases and J 7 bases, leaving 11 bases between the germline ends.

The genes are TRBV5-1 and TRBJ1-6, with TRBD1 matching 7 bases. Germline lookup yields CDR1 SGHRS and CDR2 YFSETQ. This CDR3 is 16 amino acids long. J lost 10 bases, V lost 0 bases, and 10 bases had no gene match. DNA of the CDR3: TGCGCCAGCAGCTTGGATGGAGGGGGCTTAGGATCACCCCTCCACTTT. Protein sequence: CASSLDGGGLGSPLHF.

J is TRBJ2-5 and V is TRBV5-8; unclear D gene. Germline V gene lookup returns CDR1 SGHTS and CDR2 YDEGEE. V was trimmed by 2 bases and J by 5 bases, leaving 7 bases between them. CDR3 length: 12 residues. The CDR3 loop reads CASSFIGETQYF. The CDR3 coding sequence is TGTGCCAGCAGCTTTATCGGGGAGACCCAGTACTTC.

This clone was observed a handful of times. V is TRBV5-6 and J is TRBJ2-7, with 7 bases that match TRBD1. In germline, CDR1 is SGHDT, CDR2 YYEEEE. The trim removed 4 bases at V and 3 bases at J, leaving 4 bases unmatched. The CDR3 extends over 13 amino acids. The CDR3 loop reads CASSRGQSYEQYV. The CDR3 region has the DNA TGTGCCAGCAGCAGGGGACAGAGCTACGAGCAGTACGTC.

CDR3 sequence: CASSQTGTNRETQYF. DNA of the CDR3: TGTGCCAGCAGCCAAACAGGGACGAATCGAGAGACCCAGTACTTC. The rearrangement joins TRBV2 to TRBJ2-5, with D perhaps matching TRBD1 (6 bases). The V end was cut by 6 bases, the J end by 4 bases, with 18 bases between. The CDR3 contains 15 residues. In germline, CDR1 is SNHLY, CDR2 FYNNEI.

The chain links TRBV9 to TRBJ1-1; possibly TRBD1 for D (5 bases). This CDR3 spans 13 amino acids. The V gene lost 4 bases and the J gene lost 10 bases, with 17 bases spanning the gap. CDR1 and CDR2 from the germline V gene are SGDLS and YYNGEE. The chain's CDR3 is CASSPLEEGRAFF. In DNA, the CDR3 is TGTGCCAGCAGCCCATTGGAGGAGGGACGAGCTTTCTTT.

The V and J genes are TRBV7-2 and TRBJ2-2, with a weak D call TRBD1 (6 bases). V gave up 1 base and J gave up 3 bases, with 9 bases separating them. Germline V gene sequence: CDR1 SGHTA, CDR2 FQGNSA. This CDR3 region has 15 residues. CDR3: CASSLGTAYTGELFF. The CDR3 nucleotides are TGTGCCAGCAGCTTAGGGACAGCTTACACCGGGGAGCTGTTTTTT.

The chain is built from TRBV30 and TRBJ1-6, with D possibly TRBD1 on 6 matching bases. The CDR3 runs to 15 residues. Germline CDR1 is GTSNPN and CDR2 is SVGIG (reference sequence). Trimming pared 0 bases from V and 9 bases from J, leaving 15 bases between. The CDR3 sequence: CAWSVVQGMSSPLHF. CDR3 coding DNA: TGTGCCTGGAGTGTAGTACAGGGAATGTCTTCACCCCTCCACTTT.

The chain combines TRBV5-1 with TRBJ1-1; D is perhaps TRBD1 (6 bases). CDR1 and CDR2 from the germline V gene are SGHRS and YFSETQ. V was pared by 0 bases and J by 6 bases, with 15 bases between. The length of the CDR3 is 15 residues. The CDR3 sequence: CASSLAVRTASEAFF. Here the CDR3 DNA reads TGCGCCAGCAGCTTGGCTGTTCGGACAGCCTCTGAAGCTTTCTTT.

The chain carries TRBV6-5 and TRBJ1-2, with 9 nucleotides matching TRBD1. The germline gives CDR1 MNHEY, CDR2 SVGAGI. There are 14 residues in the CDR3. J was trimmed by 4 bases and V by 5 bases; bases with no gene match: 5. The CDR3: CASSRDREAYGYTF. The DNA for the CDR3 is TGTGCCAGCAGTCGGGACAGGGAGGCCTATGGCTACACCTTC.

The chain couples TRBV15 to TRBJ1-2; D gene ambiguous. Trimming pared 0 bases from V and 2 bases from J, leaving 13 bases between. The germline CDR1 and CDR2 sequences are LNHNV and YYDKDF (reference sequence). The CDR3 runs 16 residues. Here the CDR3 reads CATSRDPGGLNYGYTF. In DNA, the CDR3 is TGTGCCACCAGCAGAGATCCCGGCGGCTTAAACTATGGCTACACCTTC. The variable domain in full, completed from reference TRBV15 and TRBJ1-2, reads DAMVIQNPRYQVTQFGKPVTLSCSQTLNHNVMYWYQQKSSQAPKLLFHYYDKDFNNEADTPDNFQSRRPNTSFCFLDIRSPGLGDTAMYLCATSRDPGGLNYGYTFGSGTRLTVV.

The chain is built from TRBV18 and TRBJ2-3; D possibly corresponds to TRBD2 (6 bases). Germline CDR1 is KGHSH and CDR2 is LQKENI. The CDR3 consists of 17 residues. Trimming pared 0 bases from V and 1 base from J, leaving 14 bases between. The CDR3 DNA reads TGTGCCAGCTCACCACCGAAAGGAGGGTTGGGCACAGATACGCAGTATTTT. Translating it yields CASSPPKGGLGTDTQYF.

The chain employs TRBV6-5 and TRBJ1-1; no definite D call. This CDR3 comprises 14 residues. Trimming shortened V by 0 bases and J by 2 bases, and 7 bases separated the two germline ends. Germline lookup yields CDR1 MNHEY and CDR2 SVGAGI. The CDR3 sequence: CASSYSGYNTEAFF. Written as DNA, the CDR3 is TGTGCCAGCAGTTACTCCGGGTACAACACTGAAGCTTTCTTT.